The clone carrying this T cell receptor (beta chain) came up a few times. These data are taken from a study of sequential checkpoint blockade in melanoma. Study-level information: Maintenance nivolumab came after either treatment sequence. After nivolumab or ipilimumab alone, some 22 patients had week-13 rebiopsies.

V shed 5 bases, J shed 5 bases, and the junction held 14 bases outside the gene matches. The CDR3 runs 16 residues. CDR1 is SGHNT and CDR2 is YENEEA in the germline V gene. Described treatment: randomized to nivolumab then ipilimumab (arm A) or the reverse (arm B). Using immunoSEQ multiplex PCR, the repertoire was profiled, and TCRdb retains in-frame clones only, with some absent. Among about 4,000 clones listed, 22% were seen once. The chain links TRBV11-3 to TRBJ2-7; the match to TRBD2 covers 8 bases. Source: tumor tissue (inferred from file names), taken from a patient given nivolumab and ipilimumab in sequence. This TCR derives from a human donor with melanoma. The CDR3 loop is CASSPSGLVFGNEQYF. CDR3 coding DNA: TGTGCCAGCAGCCCGTCGGGACTAGTCTTTGGTAACGAGCAGTACTTC.